This entry lists 13 T cell receptor beta chains sequenced from one sample in a study of Graves' ophthalmopathy and Graves' hyperthyroidism. As the template, RNA transcripts were used to amplify TCR beta CDR3 regions. Investigators did first-round RT-PCR with HTBI primers, then second-round multiplex PCR. TCRdb passed the multiplex PCR reads through MiXCR, listing each CDR3 protein once. This table has about 240,000 distinct CDR3 sequences, around 50% appearing once. The sample was peripheral blood. These receptors all stem from an adult man with Graves' ophthalmopathy.

This clonotype was detected only a few times. The chain combines TRBV20-1 with TRBJ1-1; tentative D call: TRBD1 (5 bases). Germline V gene sequence: CDR1 DFQATT, CDR2 SNEGSKA (reference sequence). CDR3 size: 14 residues. The V and J ends lost 0 bases and 4 bases respectively, with 12 bases between them. The CDR3 nucleotides read TGCAGTGCTAGAGAATTGGGGGGGTTCACTGAAGCTTTCTTT. Translation gives CSARELGGFTEAFF.

This chain links TRBV7-9 with TRBJ1-1; a weak D match, TRBD1 (5 bases). This CDR3 region has 15 residues. V was shortened by 2 bases and J by 1 base, with 11 bases between the two germline ends. Germline CDR1 is SEHNR and CDR2 is FQNEAQ (reference sequence). CDR3 sequence: CASSLSHGANTEAFF. The CDR3, as DNA: TGTGCCAGCAGCTTATCCCACGGGGCGAACACTGAAGCTTTCTTT.

The V call is TRBV29-1, the J call TRBJ2-1; 10 nucleotides agree with TRBD1. This CDR3 contains 13 residues. J was trimmed by 6 bases and V by 6 bases; bases with no gene match: 5. Germline CDR1 reads SQVTM; CDR2 reads ANQGSEA. Here the CDR3 DNA reads TGCAGCGTGGGAGGACAGGGGGGCAATGAGCAGTTCTTC. The encoded protein is CSVGGQGGNEQFF.

This chain uses TRBV9 with TRBJ2-2; D is uncertain. Germline lookup yields CDR1 SGDLS and CDR2 YYNGEE. CDR3 length equals 13 residues. With 1 base removed from V and 3 bases from J, the gap between germline ends came to 4 bases. The CDR3 DNA reads TGTGCCAGCAGCGTACAGGACACCGGGGAGCTGTTTTTT. Its protein is CASSVQDTGELFF. Filled out from reference TRBV9 and TRBJ2-2, the complete variable domain reads DSGVTQTPKHLITATGQRVTLRCSPRSGDLSVYWYQQSLDQGLQFLIQYYNGEERAKGNILERFSAQQFPDLHSELNLSSLELGDSALYFCASSVQDTGELFFGEGSRLTVL.

This clonotype has at least ten counts. The chain couples TRBV29-1 to TRBJ1-2; D is unresolved. Trimming cost V 4 bases and J 4 bases, with 7 bases left between them. This CDR3 has 11 amino acids. The germline CDR1 and CDR2 sequences are SQVTM and ANQGSEA. The DNA of the CDR3 is TGCAGCGTTGTTGGTCTCTATGGCTACACCTTC. Its translation: CSVVGLYGYTF.

The chain links TRBV5-5 to TRBJ1-5; 12 bases match TRBD1. Germline V lookup: CDR1 SGHKS, CDR2 YYEKEE (reference sequence). V was clipped by 3 bases and J by 7 bases; unmatched bases: 5. CDR3 size: 15 residues. CDR3 nucleotides: TGTGCCAGCAGCTCCGGGACAGGGGGCGGCCAGCCCCAGCATTTT. Residues: CASSSGTGGGQPQHF. Full variable domain (remainder filled in from reference TRBV5-5 and TRBJ1-5): DAGVTQSPTHLIKTRGQQVTLRCSPISGHKSVSWYQQVLGQGPQFIFQYYEKEERGRGNFPDRFSARQFPNYSSELNVNALLLGDSALYLCASSSGTGGGQPQHFGDGTRLSIL.

For this clonotype: A junction boundary mismatches the germline segment, possibly from a read error. The gene calls are TRBV10-2 and TRBJ2-7; tentative D call: TRBD2 (6 bases). Germline lookup yields CDR1 WSHSY and CDR2 SAAADI. The CDR3 totals 15 residues. The CDR3 DNA sequence: TGCGCCAGCAGTGAGGTGGGACTCCGGGTCTACGAGCAGTGCTTC. Protein sequence: CASSEVGLRVYEQCF.

V usage is TRBV2 and J usage is TRBJ1-5; 8 bases map to TRBD1. V was pared by 5 bases and J by 1 base, with 4 bases of the junction left unmatched. The V gene's germline CDR1 is SNHLY and CDR2 FYNNEI. CDR3 length: 15 amino acids. The CDR3 sequence: CASSQDRVSNQPQHF. The CDR3 bases are TGTGCCAGCAGTCAGGACAGGGTGAGCAATCAGCCCCAGCATTTT. The full variable domain, in which reference TRBV2 and TRBJ1-5 provide the parts outside the CDR3, is EPEVTQTPSHQVTQMGQEVILRCVPISNHLYFYWYRQILGQKVEFLVSFYNNEISEKSEIFDDQFSVERPDGSNFTLKIRSTKLEDSAMYFCASSQDRVSNQPQHFGDGTRLSIL.

This clonotype showed up just a few times. The genes are TRBV12-3 or TRBV12-4 and TRBJ2-5; D gene ambiguous. The CDR3 has 13 residues. Trimming left V 1 base short and J 5 bases short, with 8 bases between. The CDR3 loop reads CASSLGSVETQYF. Written as DNA, the CDR3 is TGTGCCAGCAGTTTAGGGTCAGTCGAGACCCAGTACTTC.

The chain is built from TRBV2 and TRBJ1-4; D unclear. The V gene's germline CDR1 is SNHLY and CDR2 FYNNEI. The length of the CDR3 is 12 residues. V was clipped by 0 bases and J by 11 bases, with 7 bases between them. The CDR3 reads CASSEAAPKLFF. CDR3 coding DNA: TGTGCCAGCAGTGAAGCGGCCCCGAAACTGTTTTTT. Variable domain in full (rest from reference TRBV2 and TRBJ1-4): EPEVTQTPSHQVTQMGQEVILRCVPISNHLYFYWYRQILGQKVEFLVSFYNNEISEKSEIFDDQFSVERPDGSNFTLKIRSTKLEDSAMYFCASSEAAPKLFFGSGTQLSVL.

For the CDR3, the DNA is TGTGCCAGCAGTGACCCCGGACTGGACCACAATGAGCAGTTCTTC. Protein product: CASSDPGLDHNEQFF. This chain uses TRBV2 with TRBJ2-1; possibly TRBD2 for D (5 bases). Trimming removed 3 bases at V and 5 bases at J, with 14 bases between. The CDR3 is 15 residues long. CDR1 and CDR2 (germline): SNHLY, FYNNEI.

The gene calls are TRBV7-2 and TRBJ1-1, with D perhaps TRBD1 (5 bases). In germline, CDR1 is SGHTA, CDR2 FQGNSA. The CDR3 is made up of 14 amino acids. V lost 7 bases and J 4 bases, leaving 16 bases between the germline ends. The CDR3 reads CASTLKGALTEAFF. The CDR3 coding sequence is TGTGCCAGCACCCTTAAAGGGGCTCTCACTGAAGCTTTCTTT.

The chain couples TRBV12-3 or TRBV12-4 to TRBJ2-7, with TRBD1 matching 7 bases. The V and J ends lost 2 bases and 6 bases, in that order; junction bases with no gene match: 7. The CDR3 is 14 residues long. CDR3 in amino acids: CASSLFLQGVEQYF. The CDR3 nucleotides read TGTGCCAGCAGTTTATTTCTCCAGGGGGTCGAGCAGTACTTC.